A single T cell receptor (beta chain) is shown here with its context. Its specificity is not known. Sequencing was performed with immunoSEQ multiplex PCR; in TCRdb, only in-frame clones are kept and a portion is missing. The table shows about 89,000 clones, with roughly 91% occurring only once. This CDR3 has 14 amino acids. Germline V gene data show CDR1 as SGHNT and CDR2 as YYREEE (reference sequence). V was clipped by 3 bases and J by 4 bases; unmatched bases: 5. The sample is drawn from a study of graft-versus-host responses after intestinal transplantation. For the study at large: Anti-thymocyte globulin induction was given to all recipients, followed by tacrolimus and steroids for two to four years. Study-wide findings and caveats: High graft-versus-host to host-versus-graft clonal ratios were found in allografts of patients who had graft-donor T cell macrochimerism. GvH clones appeared in recipient marrow, some first in ileum or blood. Peak levels of circulating GvH clones tracked with early post-transplant HvG declines.

This clonotype originated in a human donor who received an intestinal transplant. The sample in question was unstimulated CD4+ T cells sorted from spleen or lymph node cells, obtained before intestinal transplant. V usage is TRBV5-4 and J usage is TRBJ1-1, with 8 bases identical to TRBD1. The CDR3 is CASSSQGGVTEAFF. The DNA of the CDR3 is TGTGCCAGCAGCTCACAGGGGGGTGTCACTGAAGCTTTCTTT.